The entry that follows covers one T cell receptor beta chain sequence. Its antigen remains unidentified. Relative to the germline gene, one junction end is altered; a read error may explain this. CDR1 is MNHNS and CDR2 is SASEGT in the germline V gene. The CDR3 length is 15 residues. Making the TCR beta libraries involved quantitative 5'-RACE with molecular barcodes. Via MiXCR, TCRdb re-called the 5' RACE reads, giving one row per CDR3 protein. The sample has hundreds of thousands of distinct CDR3 sequences; roughly 10% are singletons. These data come from a study of CD8 T cells in ankylosing spondylitis. General study points: A number of the motif variants had already been described in reactive arthritis synovial fluid and blood. Researchers report that disease-linked clones proved CD8+ and relatively rare in peripheral blood. From matched ankylosing spondylitis synovial fluid, disease-linked clones were reportedly recovered at significantly enriched levels. Typical of ankylosing spondylitis blood, it appeared, was a TCR beta motif of roughly eight highly homologous variants.

This rearrangement joins TRBV6-1 to TRBJ2-2, with D possibly being TRBD1 (5 bases). The TCR was taken from a male donor with ankylosing spondylitis. Sequencing was carried out using blood, either unsorted or a sorted T cell fraction (not recorded which). The CDR3 nucleotides read TGTGCCATCAGTGAAAGGGGCCCCCTTTCCGGGGAGCTGTTTTTT. This translates into CAISERGPLSGELFF.